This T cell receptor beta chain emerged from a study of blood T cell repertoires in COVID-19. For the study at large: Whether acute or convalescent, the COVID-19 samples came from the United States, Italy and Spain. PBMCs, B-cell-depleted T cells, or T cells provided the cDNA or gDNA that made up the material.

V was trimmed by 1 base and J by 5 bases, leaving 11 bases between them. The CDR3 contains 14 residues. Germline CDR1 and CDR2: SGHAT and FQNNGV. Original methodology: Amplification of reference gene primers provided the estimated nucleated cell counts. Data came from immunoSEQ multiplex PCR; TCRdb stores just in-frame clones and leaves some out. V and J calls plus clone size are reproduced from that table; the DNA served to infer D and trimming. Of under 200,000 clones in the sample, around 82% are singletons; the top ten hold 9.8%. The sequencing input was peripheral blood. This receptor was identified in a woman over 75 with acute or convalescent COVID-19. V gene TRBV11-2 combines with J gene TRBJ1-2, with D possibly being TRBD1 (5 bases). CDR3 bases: TGTGCCAGCAGCTTAGGGGGGACTGCTTATGGCTACACCTTC. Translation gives CASSLGGTAYGYTF.